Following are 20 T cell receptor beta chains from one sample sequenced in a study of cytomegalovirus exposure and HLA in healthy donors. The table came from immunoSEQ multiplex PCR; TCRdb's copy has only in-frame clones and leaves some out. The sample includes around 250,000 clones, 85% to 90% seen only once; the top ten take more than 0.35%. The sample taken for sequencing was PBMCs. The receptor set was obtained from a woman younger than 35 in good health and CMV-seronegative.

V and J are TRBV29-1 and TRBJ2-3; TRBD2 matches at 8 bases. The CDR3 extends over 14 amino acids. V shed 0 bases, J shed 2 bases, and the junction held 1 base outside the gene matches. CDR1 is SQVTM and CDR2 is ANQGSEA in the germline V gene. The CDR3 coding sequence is TGCAGCGTTGAAGACGGGGGGGCCACAGATACGCAGTATTTT. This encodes CSVEDGGATDTQYF.

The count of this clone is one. CDR3 region: CASSRQWNTEAFF. CDR3 nucleotide sequence: TGTGCCAGCAGTCGACAGTGGAACACTGAAGCTTTCTTT. V is TRBV7-9 and J is TRBJ1-1; perhaps TRBD1 as D (5 bases). The CDR3 sequence is 13 residues long. Trimming left V 6 bases short and J 1 base short, with 9 bases between. The germline V gene encodes CDR1 SEHNR and CDR2 FQNEAQ (reference sequence).

CDR3 sequence reads: CSVSSYNEQFF. CDR3 DNA: TGCAGTGTCAGTTCCTACAATGAGCAGTTCTTC. This sequence joins TRBV20-1 and TRBJ2-1; the D is unclear. This CDR3 spans 11 amino acids. V lost 7 bases to trimming and J lost 1 base, with 5 bases between them. Germline assignment: CDR1 DFQATT and CDR2 SNEGSKA (reference sequence).

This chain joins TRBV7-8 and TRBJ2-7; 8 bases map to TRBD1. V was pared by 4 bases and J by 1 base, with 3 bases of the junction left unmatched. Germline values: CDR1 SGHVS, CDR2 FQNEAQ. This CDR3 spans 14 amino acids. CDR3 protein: CASSSTGGSYEQYV. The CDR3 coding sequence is TGTGCCAGCAGCTCCACAGGGGGGTCCTACGAGCAGTACGTC.

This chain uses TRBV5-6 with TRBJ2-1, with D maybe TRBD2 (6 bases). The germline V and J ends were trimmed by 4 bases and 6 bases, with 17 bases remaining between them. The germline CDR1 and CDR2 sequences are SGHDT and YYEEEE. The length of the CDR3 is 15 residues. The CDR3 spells CASSLVIGGRNEQFF. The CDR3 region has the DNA TGTGCCAGCAGCCTCGTAATCGGGGGACGCAATGAGCAGTTCTTC.

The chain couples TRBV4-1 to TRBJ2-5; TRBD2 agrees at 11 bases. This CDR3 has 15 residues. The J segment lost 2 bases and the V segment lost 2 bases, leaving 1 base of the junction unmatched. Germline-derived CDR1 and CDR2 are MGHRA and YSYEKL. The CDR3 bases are TGCGCCAGCAGCCAACCTAGCGGGGGGCAAGAGACCCAGTACTTC. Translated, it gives CASSQPSGGQETQYF.

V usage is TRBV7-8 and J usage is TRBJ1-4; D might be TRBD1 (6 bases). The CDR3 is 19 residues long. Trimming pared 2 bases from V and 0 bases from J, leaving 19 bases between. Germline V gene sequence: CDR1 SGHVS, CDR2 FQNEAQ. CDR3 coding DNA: TGTGCCAGCAGCTTAAAGCGGGACAAGTACGATGCAACTAATGAAAAACTGTTTTTT. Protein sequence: CASSLKRDKYDATNEKLFF.

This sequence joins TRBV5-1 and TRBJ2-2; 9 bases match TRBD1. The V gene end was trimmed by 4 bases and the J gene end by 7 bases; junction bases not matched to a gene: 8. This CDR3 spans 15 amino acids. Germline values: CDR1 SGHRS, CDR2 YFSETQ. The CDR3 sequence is CASSAGQGMGGELFF. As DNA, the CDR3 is TGCGCCAGCAGCGCGGGACAGGGAATGGGCGGGGAGCTGTTTTTT.

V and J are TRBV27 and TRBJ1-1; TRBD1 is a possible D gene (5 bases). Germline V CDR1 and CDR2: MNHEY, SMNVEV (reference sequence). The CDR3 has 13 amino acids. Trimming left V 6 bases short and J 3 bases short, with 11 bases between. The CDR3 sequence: CASSIGGDTEAFF. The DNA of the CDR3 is TGTGCCAGCAGCATCGGGGGTGACACTGAAGCTTTCTTT.

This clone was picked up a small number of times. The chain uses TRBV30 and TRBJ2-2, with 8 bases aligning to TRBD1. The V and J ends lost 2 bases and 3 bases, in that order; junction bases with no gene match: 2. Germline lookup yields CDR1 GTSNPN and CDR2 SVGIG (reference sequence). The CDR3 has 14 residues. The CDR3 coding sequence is TGTGCCTGGAGTTACAGGGGGTACACCGGGGAGCTGTTTTTT. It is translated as CAWSYRGYTGELFF.

CDR3 sequence: CSVLNRGYRQETQYF. In DNA form, the CDR3 reads TGCAGCGTTCTAAACAGGGGATATCGGCAAGAGACCCAGTACTTC. The chain uses TRBV29-1 and TRBJ2-5; 7 bases align to TRBD1. CDR1 is SQVTM, CDR2 ANQGSEA, per germline. The CDR3 extends over 15 amino acids. V gave up 5 bases and J gave up 2 bases; unmatched junction bases: 11. The full variable domain, with the rest looked up from reference TRBV29-1 and TRBJ2-5, is SAVISQKPSRDICQRGTSLTIQCQVDSQVTMMFWYRQQPGQSLTLIATANQGSEATYESGFVIDKFPISRPNLTFSTLTVSNMSPEDSSIYLCSVLNRGYRQETQYFGPGTRLLVL.

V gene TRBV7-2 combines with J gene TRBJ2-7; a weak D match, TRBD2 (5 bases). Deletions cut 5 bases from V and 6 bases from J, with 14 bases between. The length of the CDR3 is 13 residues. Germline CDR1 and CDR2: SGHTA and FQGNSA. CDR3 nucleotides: TGTGCCAGCAGCCCCCAGCGGAGGAGCGAGCAGTACGTC. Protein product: CASSPQRRSEQYV.

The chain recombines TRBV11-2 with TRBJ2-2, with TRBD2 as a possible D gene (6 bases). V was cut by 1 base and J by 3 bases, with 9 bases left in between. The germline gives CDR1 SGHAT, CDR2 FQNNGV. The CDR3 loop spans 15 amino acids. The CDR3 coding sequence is TGTGCCAGCAGCTTAGTGGGACTCGACACCGGGGAGCTGTTTTTT. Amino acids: CASSLVGLDTGELFF.

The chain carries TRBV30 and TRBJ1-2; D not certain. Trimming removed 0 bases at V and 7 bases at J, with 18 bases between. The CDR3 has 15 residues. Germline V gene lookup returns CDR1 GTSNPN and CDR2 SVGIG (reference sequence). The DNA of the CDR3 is TGTGCCTGGAGTGTACGGGTTTTAGTAAGCGGTGGCTACACCTTC. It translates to CAWSVRVLVSGGYTF.

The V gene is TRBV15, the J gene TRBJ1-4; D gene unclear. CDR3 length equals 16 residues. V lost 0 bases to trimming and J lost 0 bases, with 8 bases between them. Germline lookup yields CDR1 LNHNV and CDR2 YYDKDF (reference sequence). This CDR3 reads CATSRDRTATNEKLFF. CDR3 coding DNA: TGTGCCACCAGCAGAGACAGGACTGCAACTAATGAAAAACTGTTTTTT.

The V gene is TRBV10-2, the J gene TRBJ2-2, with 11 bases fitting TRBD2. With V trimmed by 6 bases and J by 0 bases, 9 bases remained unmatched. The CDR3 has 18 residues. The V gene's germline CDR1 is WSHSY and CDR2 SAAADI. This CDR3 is CASRRTSGPAANTGELFF. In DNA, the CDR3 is TGCGCCAGCAGAAGGACTAGCGGGCCGGCCGCGAACACCGGGGAGCTGTTTTTT.

The CDR3 sequence is CASSFPKDTGGSEAFF. The CDR3 nucleotides read TGTGCCAGCAGTTTCCCAAAGGACACAGGGGGCTCTGAAGCTTTCTTT. The rearrangement joins TRBV28 to TRBJ1-1, with 9 bases identical to TRBD1. Germline-derived CDR1 and CDR2 are MDHEN and SYDVKM. The CDR3 sequence is 16 residues long. The V segment lost 3 bases and the J segment 6 bases; nucleotides outside the gene matches: 11.

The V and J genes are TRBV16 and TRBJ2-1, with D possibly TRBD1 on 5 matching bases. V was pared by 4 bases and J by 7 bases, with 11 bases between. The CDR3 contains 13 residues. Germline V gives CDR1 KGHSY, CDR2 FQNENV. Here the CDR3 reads CASSPLPGNEQFF. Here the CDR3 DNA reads TGTGCCAGCAGCCCCCTCCCAGGGAATGAGCAGTTCTTC. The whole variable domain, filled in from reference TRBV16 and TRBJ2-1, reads GEEVAQTPKHLVRGEGQKAKLYCAPIKGHSYVFWYQQVLKNEFKFLISFQNENVFDETGMPKERFSAKCLPNSPCSLEIQATKLEDSAVYFCASSPLPGNEQFFGPGTRLTVL.

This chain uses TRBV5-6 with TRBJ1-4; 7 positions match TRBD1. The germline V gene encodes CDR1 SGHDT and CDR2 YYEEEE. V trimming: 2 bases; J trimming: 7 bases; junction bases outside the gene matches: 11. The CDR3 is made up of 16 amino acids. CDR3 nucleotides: TGTGCCAGCAGCTTTGGAGGGGGCGCCGCTCGTGAAAAACTGTTTTTT. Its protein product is CASSFGGGAAREKLFF.

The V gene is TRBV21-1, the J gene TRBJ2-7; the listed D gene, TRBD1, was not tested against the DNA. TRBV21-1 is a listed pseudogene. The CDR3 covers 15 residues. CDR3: CASSKASGVSYEQYF. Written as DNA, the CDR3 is TGTGCCAGCAGCAAAGCTTCAGGGGTCTCCTACGAGCAGTACTTC.